The 10 T cell receptor beta chains reported below all come from one sample, sequenced in a study of vaccination effects on CD4 cells after COVID-19. No cognate antigen is known for these TCRs. Peptide-pool stimulation followed by sequencing identified expanded antigen-specific CD4+ clonotypes in the ViraFEST assay. Following a roughly 11-day culture, CD4+ T cells were purified. SARS-CoV-2 infection was confirmed by PCR in the person between March and December 2020. The data were produced by immunoSEQ multiplex PCR, yet TCRdb's version contains in-frame clones alone and is incomplete. Among around 46,000 clones listed, around 80% were seen once. Material: CD4+ T cells from PBMCs cultured with a peptide pool, obtained before COVID-19 vaccination. The receptors were gathered from a human donor who had a prior SARS-CoV-2 infection.

DNA of the CDR3: TGTGCCAGCAGTCCCGATTTGCATAGCAATGAGCAGTTCTTC. Its translation is CASSPDLHSNEQFF. The rearrangement links TRBV25-1 to TRBJ2-1, with no clear D. Germline CDR1 and CDR2: MGHDK and SYGVNS. This CDR3 region has 14 residues. Trimming stripped 5 bases from V and 6 bases from J, with 14 bases between. The variable domain in full, with the rest retrieved from reference TRBV25-1 and TRBJ2-1, is EADIYQTPRYLVIGTGKKITLECSQTMGHDKMYWYQQDPGMELHLIHYSYGVNSTEKGDLSSESTVSRIRTEHFPLTLESARPSHTSQYLCASSPDLHSNEQFFGPGTRLTVL.

This chain links TRBV4-3 with TRBJ2-2, with D possibly matching TRBD2 (6 bases). With 1 base removed from V and 7 bases from J, the gap between germline ends came to 16 bases. The CDR3 loop spans 16 amino acids. Germline CDR1 and CDR2: LGHNA and YSLEER. CDR3 nucleotide sequence: TGCGCCAGCAGCCAAGTTTTCAGCGGAGGGAGCGGGGAGCTGTTTTTT. It translates to CASSQVFSGGSGELFF.

The chain uses TRBV12-3 or TRBV12-4 and TRBJ2-3; D not certain. This CDR3 has 13 amino acids. Trimming removed 5 bases at V and 14 bases at J, with 20 bases between. The CDR3, as DNA: TGTGCCAGCAGTCCCCATCGGAGTAGCAACTTGTATTTT. It is translated as CASSPHRSSNLYF.

The chain couples TRBV18 to TRBJ2-1; perhaps TRBD2 as D (6 bases). In germline, CDR1 is KGHSH, CDR2 LQKENI. Trimming cost V 8 bases and J 13 bases, with 18 bases left between them. The CDR3 loop spans 12 amino acids. CDR3 nucleotides: TGTGCCAGCCAAGATATAGCGGACGATCAGTTCTTC. Translation: CASQDIADDQFF.

The rearrangement joins TRBV24-1 to TRBJ2-1; 9 bases are shared with TRBD1. This CDR3 is 15 amino acids long. The germline V gene has CDR1 KGHDR and CDR2 SFDVKD. V lost 3 bases to trimming and J lost 8 bases; unmatched junction nucleotides: 7. This CDR3 is CATSDRDRGWDEQFF. CDR3 bases: TGTGCCACCAGTGATCGCGACAGGGGGTGGGATGAGCAGTTCTTC.

The V gene is TRBV11-2, the J gene TRBJ2-7, with 8 bases aligning to TRBD2. The CDR3 length is 14 residues. V gave up 6 bases and J gave up 4 bases; unmatched junction bases: 8. Looked up from germline, CDR1 is SGHAT and CDR2 is FQNNGV. The CDR3 here is CASRSPGGGYEQYF. In nucleotides, the CDR3 is TGTGCCAGCAGAAGCCCGGGAGGGGGTTACGAGCAGTACTTC. Drawing the rest from reference TRBV11-2 and TRBJ2-7, the complete variable domain is EAGVAQSPRYKIIEKRQSVAFWCNPISGHATLYWYQQILGQGPKLLIQFQNNGVVDDSQLPKDRFSAERLKGVDSTLKIQPAKLEDSAVYLCASRSPGGGYEQYFGPGTRLTVT.

The V and J genes are TRBV27 and TRBJ2-1, with 7 bases fitting TRBD2. Germline values: CDR1 MNHEY, CDR2 SMNVEV (reference sequence). Trimming cost V 4 bases and J 6 bases; bases outside gene matches: 9. The CDR3 is made up of 15 amino acids. The DNA for the CDR3 is TGTGCCAGCAGTTCTACTAGCAGGGAGGGCAATGAGCAGTTCTTC. It specifies CASSSTSREGNEQFF.

The V and J genes are TRBV6-5 and TRBJ1-1, with D unresolved. Trimming pared 5 bases from V and 4 bases from J, leaving 11 bases between. Germline V gene sequence: CDR1 MNHEY, CDR2 SVGAGI. The CDR3 runs 13 residues. As DNA, the CDR3 is TGTGCCAGCAGTCCGAACCTGGGCACTGAAGCTTTCTTT. Protein: CASSPNLGTEAFF.

This sequence joins TRBV5-1 and TRBJ2-3; no clear D gene. V lost 4 bases, J lost 6 bases, and 18 bases lay in between. Germline CDR1 and CDR2: SGHRS and YFSETQ. The CDR3 is 15 amino acids. The CDR3 spells CASSPTILPLDTQYF. The DNA of the CDR3 is TGCGCCAGCAGCCCCACTATTCTGCCGCTGGATACGCAGTATTTT.

This CDR3 is CSVELLVSSYNEQFF. The CDR3 nucleotides read TGCAGCGTTGAATTACTGGTTAGCTCCTACAATGAGCAGTTCTTC. The genes are TRBV29-1 and TRBJ2-1; D not resolved. Germline V gene lookup returns CDR1 SQVTM and CDR2 ANQGSEA. This CDR3 has 15 residues. V lost 2 bases to trimming and J lost 0 bases, with 11 bases between them.